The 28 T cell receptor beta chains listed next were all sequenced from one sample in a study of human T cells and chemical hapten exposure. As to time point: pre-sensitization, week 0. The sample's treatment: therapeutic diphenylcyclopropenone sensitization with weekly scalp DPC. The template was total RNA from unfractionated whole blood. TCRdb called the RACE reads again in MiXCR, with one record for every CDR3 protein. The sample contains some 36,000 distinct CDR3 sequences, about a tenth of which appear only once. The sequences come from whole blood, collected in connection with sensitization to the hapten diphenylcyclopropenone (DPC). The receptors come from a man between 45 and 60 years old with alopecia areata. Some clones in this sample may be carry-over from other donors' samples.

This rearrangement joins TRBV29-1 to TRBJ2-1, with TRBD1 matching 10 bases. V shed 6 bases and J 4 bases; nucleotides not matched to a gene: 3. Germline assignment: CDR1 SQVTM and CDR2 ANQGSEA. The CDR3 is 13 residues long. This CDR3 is CSVAGQGYNEQFF. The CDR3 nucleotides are TGCAGCGTGGCGGGACAGGGGTACAATGAGCAGTTCTTC.

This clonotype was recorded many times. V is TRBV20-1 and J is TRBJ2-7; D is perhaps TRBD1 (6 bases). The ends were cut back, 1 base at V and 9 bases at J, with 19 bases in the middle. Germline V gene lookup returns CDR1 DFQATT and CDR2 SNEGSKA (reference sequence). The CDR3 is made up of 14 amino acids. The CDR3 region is CSARGQGSGDGQYF. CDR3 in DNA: TGCAGTGCTAGAGGTCAGGGGAGTGGGGACGGGCAGTACTTC.

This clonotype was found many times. The CDR3 DNA reads as TGTGCCAGCAGCCCCGGCTCCTACGAGCAGTACTTC. It codes for CASSPGSYEQYF. The rearrangement joins TRBV7-7 to TRBJ2-7; D not certain. Germline assignment: CDR1 SSHAT and CDR2 FNYEAQ (reference sequence). Trimming took off 5 bases at V and 0 bases at J, with 5 bases between the two ends. CDR3 length: 12 amino acids.

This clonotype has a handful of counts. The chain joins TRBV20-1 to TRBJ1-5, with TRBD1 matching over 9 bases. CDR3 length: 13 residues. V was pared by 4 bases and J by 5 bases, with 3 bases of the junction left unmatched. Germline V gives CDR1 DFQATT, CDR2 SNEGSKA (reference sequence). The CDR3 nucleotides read TGCAGTGCTACGACAGGGGGGGATCAGCCCCAGCATTTT. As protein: CSATTGGDQPQHF.

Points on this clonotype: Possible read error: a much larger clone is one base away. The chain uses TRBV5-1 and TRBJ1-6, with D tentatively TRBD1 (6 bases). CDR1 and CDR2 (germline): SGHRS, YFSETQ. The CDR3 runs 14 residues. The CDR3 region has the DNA TGCGTCAGCAGCGGGCAGGGGAGTAATTCACCCCTCCACTTT. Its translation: CVSSGQGSNSPLHF.

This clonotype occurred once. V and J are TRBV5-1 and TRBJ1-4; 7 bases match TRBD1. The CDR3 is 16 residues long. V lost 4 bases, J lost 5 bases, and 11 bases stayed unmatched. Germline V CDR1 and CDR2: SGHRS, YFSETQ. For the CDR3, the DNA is TGCGCCAGCAGCCTACCACAGGGGCCGGGAAATGAAAAACTGTTTTTT. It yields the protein CASSLPQGPGNEKLFF. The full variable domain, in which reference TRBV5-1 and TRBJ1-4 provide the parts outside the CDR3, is KAGVTQTPRYLIKTRGQQVTLSCSPISGHRSVSWYQQTPGQGLQFLFEYFSETQRNKGNFPGRFSGRQFSNSRSEMNVSTLELGDSALYLCASSLPQGPGNEKLFFGSGTQLSVL.

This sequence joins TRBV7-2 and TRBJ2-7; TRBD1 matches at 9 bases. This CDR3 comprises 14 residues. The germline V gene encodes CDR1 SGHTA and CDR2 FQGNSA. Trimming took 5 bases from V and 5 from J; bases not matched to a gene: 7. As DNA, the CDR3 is TGTGCCAGCAGCCCGGACAGGGGACGGAACGAGCAGTACTTC. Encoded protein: CASSPDRGRNEQYF.

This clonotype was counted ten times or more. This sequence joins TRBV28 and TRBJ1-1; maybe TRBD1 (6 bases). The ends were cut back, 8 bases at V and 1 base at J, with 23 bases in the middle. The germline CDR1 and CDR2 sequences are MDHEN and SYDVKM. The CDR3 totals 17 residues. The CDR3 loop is CASSAQGYGFRNTEAFF. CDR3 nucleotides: TGTGCCAGCTCTGCCCAGGGGTACGGATTTCGGAACACTGAAGCTTTCTTT.

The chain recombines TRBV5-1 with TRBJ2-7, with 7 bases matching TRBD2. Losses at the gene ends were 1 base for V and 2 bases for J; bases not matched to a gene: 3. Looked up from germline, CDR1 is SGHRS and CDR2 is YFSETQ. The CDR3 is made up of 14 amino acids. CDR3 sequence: CASSLSGAPYEQYF. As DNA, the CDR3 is TGCGCCAGCAGCTTGAGCGGGGCTCCCTACGAGCAGTACTTC. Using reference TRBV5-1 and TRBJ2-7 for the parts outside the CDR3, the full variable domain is KAGVTQTPRYLIKTRGQQVTLSCSPISGHRSVSWYQQTPGQGLQFLFEYFSETQRNKGNFPGRFSGRQFSNSRSEMNVSTLELGDSALYLCASSLSGAPYEQYFGPGTRLTVT.

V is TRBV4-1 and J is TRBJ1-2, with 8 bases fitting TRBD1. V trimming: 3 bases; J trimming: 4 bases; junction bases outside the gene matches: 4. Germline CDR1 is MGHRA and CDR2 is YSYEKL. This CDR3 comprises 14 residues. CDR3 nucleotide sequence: TGCGCCAGCAGCCATTCCGGGACAGGCTATGGCTACACCTTC. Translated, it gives CASSHSGTGYGYTF.

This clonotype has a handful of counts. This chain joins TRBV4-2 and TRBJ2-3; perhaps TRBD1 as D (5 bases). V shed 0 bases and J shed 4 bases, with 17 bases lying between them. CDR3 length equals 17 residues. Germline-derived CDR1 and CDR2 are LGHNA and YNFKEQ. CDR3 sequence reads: CASSQDPQASSADTQYF. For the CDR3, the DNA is TGTGCCAGCAGCCAAGATCCACAGGCATCCAGCGCAGATACGCAGTATTTT.

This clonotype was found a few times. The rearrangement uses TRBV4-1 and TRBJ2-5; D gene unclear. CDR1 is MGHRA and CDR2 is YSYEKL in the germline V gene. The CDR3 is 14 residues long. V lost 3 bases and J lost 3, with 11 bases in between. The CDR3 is CASSHPGLEETQYF. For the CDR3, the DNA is TGCGCCAGCAGCCACCCCGGGCTAGAAGAGACCCAGTACTTC.

CDR3 loop: CASSLGGDYGYTF. As DNA, the CDR3 is TGTGCCAGCAGTTTGGGCGGGGACTATGGCTACACCTTC. The genes are TRBV27 and TRBJ1-2; D call uncertain. V lost 3 bases and J 3 bases, leaving 8 bases between the germline ends. The CDR3 sequence is 13 residues long. Germline V gene lookup returns CDR1 MNHEY and CDR2 SMNVEV (reference sequence).

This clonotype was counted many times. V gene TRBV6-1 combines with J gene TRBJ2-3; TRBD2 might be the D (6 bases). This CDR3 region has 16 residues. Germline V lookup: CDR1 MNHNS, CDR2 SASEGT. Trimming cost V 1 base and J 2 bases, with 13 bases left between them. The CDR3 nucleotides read TGTGCCAGCAGTGAAGTCGGGGGAGCCTACACAGATACGCAGTATTTT. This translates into CASSEVGGAYTDTQYF.

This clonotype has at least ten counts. The CDR3 spells CASSSGQGARGYTF. CDR3 bases: TGCGCCAGCAGCTCAGGACAGGGGGCGCGTGGCTACACCTTC. This chain joins TRBV4-1 and TRBJ1-2; 11 bases line up with TRBD1. The CDR3 covers 14 residues. With 5 bases clipped from V and 7 bases from J, the junction kept 6 bases outside the gene matches. The germline V gene has CDR1 MGHRA and CDR2 YSYEKL.

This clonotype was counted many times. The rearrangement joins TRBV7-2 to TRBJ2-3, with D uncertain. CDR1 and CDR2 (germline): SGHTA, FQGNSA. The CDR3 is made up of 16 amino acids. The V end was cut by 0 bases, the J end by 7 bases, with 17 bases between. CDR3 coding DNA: TGTGCCAGCAGCTTAGCGGGGTCAGAAGCGAGCAATACGCAGTATTTT. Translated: CASSLAGSEASNTQYF.

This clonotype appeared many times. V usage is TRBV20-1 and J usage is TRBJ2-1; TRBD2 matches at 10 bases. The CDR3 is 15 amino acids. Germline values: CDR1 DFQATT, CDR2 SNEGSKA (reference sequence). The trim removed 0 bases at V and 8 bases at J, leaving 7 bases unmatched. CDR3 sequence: CSARDQREGFHEQFF. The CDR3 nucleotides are TGCAGTGCTAGAGACCAGCGGGAGGGCTTTCATGAGCAGTTCTTC.

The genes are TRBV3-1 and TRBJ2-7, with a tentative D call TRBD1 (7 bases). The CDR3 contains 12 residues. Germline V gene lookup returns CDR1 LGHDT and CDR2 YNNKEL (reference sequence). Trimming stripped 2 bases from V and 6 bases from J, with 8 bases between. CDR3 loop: CASSQQGGEQYF. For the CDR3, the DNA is TGTGCCAGCAGCCAACAGGGGGGCGAGCAGTACTTC.

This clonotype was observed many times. This CDR3 is CAISESPGLADRTDTQYF. The CDR3 coding sequence is TGTGCCATCAGTGAGTCCCCCGGACTAGCGGACCGCACAGATACGCAGTATTTT. This sequence joins TRBV10-3 and TRBJ2-3, with TRBD2 matching over 10 bases. Per the germline V gene, CDR1 is ENHRY and CDR2 is SYGVKD. The length of the CDR3 is 18 residues. V lost 0 bases and J lost 1; bases outside the gene matches: 7.

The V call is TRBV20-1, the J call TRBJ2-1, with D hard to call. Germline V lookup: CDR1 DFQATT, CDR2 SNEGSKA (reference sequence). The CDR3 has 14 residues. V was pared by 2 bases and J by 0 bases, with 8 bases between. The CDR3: CSARLDPSYNEQFF. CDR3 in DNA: TGCAGTGCTAGACTCGACCCCTCCTACAATGAGCAGTTCTTC.

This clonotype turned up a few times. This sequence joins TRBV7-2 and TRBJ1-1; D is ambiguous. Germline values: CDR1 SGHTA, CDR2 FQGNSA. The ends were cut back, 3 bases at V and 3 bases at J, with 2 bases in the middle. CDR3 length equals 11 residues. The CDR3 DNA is TGTGCCAGCAGCTTTGACACTGAAGCTTTCTTT. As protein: CASSFDTEAFF. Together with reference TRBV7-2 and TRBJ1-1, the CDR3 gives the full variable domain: GAGVSQSPSNKVTEKGKDVELRCDPISGHTALYWYRQSLGQGLEFLIYFQGNSAPDKSGLPSDRFSAERTGGSVSTLTIQRTQQEDSAVYLCASSFDTEAFFGQGTRLTVV.

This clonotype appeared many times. CDR3 region: CSVEGGKFPSDYGYTF. CDR3 coding DNA: TGCAGCGTTGAAGGCGGAAAATTCCCCTCTGACTATGGCTACACCTTC. The rearrangement joins TRBV29-1 to TRBJ1-2; D not certain. CDR3 length equals 16 residues. Trimming pared 1 base from V and 3 bases from J, leaving 18 bases between. Germline CDR1 and CDR2: SQVTM and ANQGSEA. Complete variable domain (other parts from reference TRBV29-1 and TRBJ1-2): SAVISQKPSRDICQRGTSLTIQCQVDSQVTMMFWYRQQPGQSLTLIATANQGSEATYESGFVIDKFPISRPNLTFSTLTVSNMSPEDSSIYLCSVEGGKFPSDYGYTFGSGTRLTVV.

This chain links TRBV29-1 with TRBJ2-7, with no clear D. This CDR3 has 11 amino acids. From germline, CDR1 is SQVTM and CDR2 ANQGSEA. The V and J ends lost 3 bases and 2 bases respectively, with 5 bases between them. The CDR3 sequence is CSVDLAYEQYF. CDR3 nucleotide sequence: TGCAGCGTTGACCTCGCCTACGAGCAGTACTTC.

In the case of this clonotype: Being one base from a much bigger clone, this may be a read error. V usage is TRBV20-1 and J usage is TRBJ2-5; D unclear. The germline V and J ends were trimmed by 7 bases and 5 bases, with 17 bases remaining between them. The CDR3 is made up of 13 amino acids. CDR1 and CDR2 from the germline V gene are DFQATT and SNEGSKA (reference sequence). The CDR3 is CSVSRPGIETQYF. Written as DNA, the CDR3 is TGCAGTGTTAGTCGTCCGGGCATCGAGACCCAGTACTTC.

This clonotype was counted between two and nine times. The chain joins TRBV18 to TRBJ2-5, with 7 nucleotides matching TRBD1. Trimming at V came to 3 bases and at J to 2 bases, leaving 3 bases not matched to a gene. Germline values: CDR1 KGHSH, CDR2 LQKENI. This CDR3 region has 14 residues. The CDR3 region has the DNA TGTGCCAGCTCACCCGGACAGGCGCAAGAGACCCAGTACTTC. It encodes CASSPGQAQETQYF.

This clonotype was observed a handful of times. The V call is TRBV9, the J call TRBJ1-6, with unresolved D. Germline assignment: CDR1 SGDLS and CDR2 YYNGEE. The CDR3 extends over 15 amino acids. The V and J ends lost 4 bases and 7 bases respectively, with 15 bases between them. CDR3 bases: TGTGCCAGCAGCCCAGAGGGCAGACCGAATTCACCCCTCCACTTT. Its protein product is CASSPEGRPNSPLHF.

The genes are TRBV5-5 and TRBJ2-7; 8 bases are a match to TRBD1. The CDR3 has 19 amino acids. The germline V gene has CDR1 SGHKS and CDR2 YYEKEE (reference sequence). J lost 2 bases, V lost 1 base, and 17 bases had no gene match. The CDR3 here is CASSLSEGRGQGSPYEQYF. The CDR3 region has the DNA TGTGCCAGCAGCTTGTCCGAGGGACGCGGACAGGGAAGTCCCTACGAGCAGTACTTC.

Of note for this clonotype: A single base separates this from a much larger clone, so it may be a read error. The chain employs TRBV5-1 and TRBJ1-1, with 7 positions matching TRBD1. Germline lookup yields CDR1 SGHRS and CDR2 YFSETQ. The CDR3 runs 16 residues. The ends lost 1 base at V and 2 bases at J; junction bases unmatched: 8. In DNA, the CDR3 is TGCGCCAGCAGCTTGCGCGGCGACAGGGTCAACACTGAAGCTTTCTTT. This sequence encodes CASSLRGDRVNTEAFF.